This T cell receptor (beta chain) was recorded in a study of blood T cells in healthy people across ages. Findings and limits, study-wide: In these data, TCR beta diversity tracked strongly with naive T cell percentage.

This clonotype has just a few counts. As yet, its antigen is unknown. For the second PCR, which ran for roughly 6 to 12 cycles, a sample-barcoded 5' primer and a J-beta primer mix were used. Sequencing yielded, for each sample, at least 3 million paired-end reads carrying CDR3. TCRdb fed the 5' RACE reads into MiXCR, producing one record per CDR3 protein. This sample has around 800,000 distinct CDR3 sequences; more than 25% occur once, and the top ten carry around 3%. The V gene lost 6 bases and the J gene lost 1 base, with 3 bases spanning the gap. The CDR3 loop spans 11 amino acids. Separately, the same data were catalogued under a study of T cells of mothers and their children.

Sequences were obtained from blood. This chain links TRBV12-3 or TRBV12-4 with TRBJ1-1; no firm D call. This sequence originates from a boy aged 5-17 years in good health. The chain's CDR3 is CASRRNTEAFF. CDR3 nucleotide sequence: TGTGCCAGCAGAAGGAACACTGAAGCTTTCTTT.